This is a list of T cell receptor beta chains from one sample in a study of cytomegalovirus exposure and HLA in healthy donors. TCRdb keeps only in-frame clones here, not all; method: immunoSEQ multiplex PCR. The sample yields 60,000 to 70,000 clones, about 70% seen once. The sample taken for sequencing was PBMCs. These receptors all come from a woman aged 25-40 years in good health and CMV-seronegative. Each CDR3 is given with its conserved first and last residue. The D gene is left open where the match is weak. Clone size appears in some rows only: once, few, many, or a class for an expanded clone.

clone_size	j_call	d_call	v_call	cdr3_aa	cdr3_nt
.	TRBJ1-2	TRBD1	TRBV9	CASSVGQAGGYTF	TGTGCCAGCAGCGTGGGACAGGCGGGTGGCTACACCTTC
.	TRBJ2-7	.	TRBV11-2	CASSLEGSYEQYF	TGTGCCAGCAGCTTAGAGGGCAGCTACGAGCAGTACTTC
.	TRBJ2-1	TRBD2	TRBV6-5	CASSYSGGTSYNEQFF	TGTGCCAGCAGTTACTCGGGGGGGACCTCCTACAATGAGCAGTTCTTC
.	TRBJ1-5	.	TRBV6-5	CASSYSAFQPQHF	TGTGCCAGCAGTTACTCGGCTTTTCAGCCCCAGCATTTT
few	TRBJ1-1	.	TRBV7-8	CASSSWGGKGDTEAFF	TGTGCCAGCAGCTCATGGGGGGGTAAGGGGGACACTGAAGCTTTCTTT
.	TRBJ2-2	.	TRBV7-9	CASSDDRINTGELFF	TGTGCCAGCAGCGACGACAGGATTAACACCGGGGAGCTGTTTTTT
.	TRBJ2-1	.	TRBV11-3	CASSLSRGAGNEQFF	TGTGCCAGCAGCTTATCCAGGGGGGCGGGGAATGAGCAGTTCTTC
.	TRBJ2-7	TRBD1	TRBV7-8	CASSPGTGPSSYGQYF	TGTGCCAGCAGCCCCGGGACAGGGCCCAGCTCCTACGGGCAGTACTTC
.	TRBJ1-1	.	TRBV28	CASSSLVGPEAFF	TGTGCCAGCAGCTCACTTGTGGGGCCTGAAGCTTTCTTT
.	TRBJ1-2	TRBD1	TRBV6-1	CASSIAGGGDGYTF	TGTGCCAGCAGTATTGCAGGGGGCGGGGATGGCTACACCTTC
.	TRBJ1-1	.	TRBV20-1	CRTGPNTEAFF	TGCAGGACAGGCCCGAACACTGAAGCTTTCTTT
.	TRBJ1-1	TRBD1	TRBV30	CAWSSWTGNTEAFF	TGTGCCTGGAGTTCTTGGACAGGGAACACTGAAGCTTTCTTT
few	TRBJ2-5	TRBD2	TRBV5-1	CASSPFSGALQETQYF	TGCGCCAGCAGCCCCTTTAGCGGGGCCCTCCAAGAGACCCAGTACTTC
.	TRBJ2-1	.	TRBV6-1	CASWGGASVTNEQFF	TGTGCCAGTTGGGGGGGGGCTAGCGTAACCAATGAGCAGTTCTTC
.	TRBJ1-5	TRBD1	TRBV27	CASSAWTGRSNQPQHF	TGTGCCAGCAGCGCCTGGACAGGGCGTAGCAATCAGCCCCAGCATTTT
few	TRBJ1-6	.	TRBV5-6	CASSLNRVGPLHF	TGTGCCAGCAGCTTGAACAGGGTCGGTCCCCTCCACTTT
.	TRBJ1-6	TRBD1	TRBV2	CASSGDRVNNSPLHF	TGTGCCAGCAGTGGGGACAGGGTTAACAATTCACCCCTCCACTTT
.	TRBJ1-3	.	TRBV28	CASSLDSLSGNTIYF	TGTGCCAGCAGCCTGGACAGTCTCTCTGGAAACACCATATATTTT
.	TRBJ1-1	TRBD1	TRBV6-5	CASSYSRTGNTEAFF	TGTGCCAGCAGTTACTCTCGGACAGGGAACACTGAAGCTTTCTTT
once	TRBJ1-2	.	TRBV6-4	CASSDGGEGNYGYTF	TGTGCCAGCAGTGACGGAGGGGAGGGGAACTATGGCTACACCTTC
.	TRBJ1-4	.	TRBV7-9	CASSLLPGREKLFF	TGTGCCAGCAGCTTACTCCCGGGGAGGGAAAAACTGTTTTTT
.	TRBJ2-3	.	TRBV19	CASNKGVGTSTDTQYF	TGTGCCAGTAACAAGGGGGTTGGAACTAGCACAGATACGCAGTATTTT
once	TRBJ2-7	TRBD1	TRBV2	CASSLTGGFDEQYF	TGTGCCAGCAGTCTGACAGGGGGCTTCGACGAGCAGTACTTC
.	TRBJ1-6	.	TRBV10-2	CASSEGTITNSPLHF	TGCGCCAGCAGTGAGGGGACTATTACCAATTCACCCCTCCACTTT
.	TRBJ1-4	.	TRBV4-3	CASSPSLGTNEKLFF	TGCGCCAGCAGCCCGTCGTTGGGCACTAATGAAAAACTGTTTTTT
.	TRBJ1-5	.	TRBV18	CASSPPNTGQQNQPQHF	TGTGCCAGCTCACCACCGAATACTGGACAGCAGAATCAGCCCCAGCATTTT
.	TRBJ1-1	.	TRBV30	CAWGRSLGAEAFF	TGTGCCTGGGGCCGGTCCCTGGGCGCTGAAGCTTTCTTT
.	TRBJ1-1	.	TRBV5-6	CASSLSLGPTSAEAFF	TGTGCCAGCAGCTTGAGTCTTGGGCCGACGTCTGCTGAAGCTTTCTTT
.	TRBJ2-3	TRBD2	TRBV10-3	CAISVGLAGELTQYF	TGTGCCATCAGTGTAGGACTAGCGGGGGAGCTTACGCAGTATTTT
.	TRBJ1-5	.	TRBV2	CASSPAQGYNQPQHF	TGTGCCAGCAGCCCCGCCCAGGGATACAATCAGCCCCAGCATTTT
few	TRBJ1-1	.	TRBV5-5	CASSFDGQMNTEAFF	TGTGCCAGCAGCTTTGACGGACAAATGAACACTGAAGCTTTCTTT
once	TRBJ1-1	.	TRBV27	CASSLIPAGGKNTEAFF	TGTGCCAGCAGTTTAATCCCTGCAGGAGGCAAGAACACTGAAGCTTTCTTT
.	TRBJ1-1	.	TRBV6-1	CASSETGFTEALF	TGTGCCAGCAGTGAGACAGGTTTCACTGAAGCTCTCTTT
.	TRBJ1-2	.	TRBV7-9	CASSLGGLYGYTF	TGTGCCAGCAGCTTAGGAGGATTATATGGCTACACCTTC
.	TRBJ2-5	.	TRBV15	CATSRDRGTGGTQYF	TGTGCCACCAGCAGAGATAGGGGTACCGGGGGGACCCAGTACTTC
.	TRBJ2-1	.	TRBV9	CASSVGLALSEQFF	TGTGCCAGCAGCGTAGGGCTAGCCCTCAGTGAGCAGTTCTTC
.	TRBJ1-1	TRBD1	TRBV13	CASSSRQGRGGIPEAFF	TGTGCCAGCAGCTCTCGACAGGGACGGGGGGGGATCCCTGAAGCTTTCTTT
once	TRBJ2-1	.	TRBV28	CASSLSQGFYEQFF	TGTGCCAGCAGTTTATCCCAGGGGTTCTATGAGCAGTTCTTC
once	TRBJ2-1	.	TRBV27	CASSLFKGVGNEQFF	TGTGCCAGCAGTTTATTTAAGGGAGTGGGCAATGAGCAGTTCTTC
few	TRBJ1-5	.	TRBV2	CASSESQRSNQPQHF	TGTGCCAGCAGTGAATCCCAGAGGAGCAATCAGCCCCAGCATTTT
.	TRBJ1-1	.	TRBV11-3	CASSSSTGQNTEAFF	TGTGCCAGCAGCTCCTCGACGGGACAGAACACTGAAGCTTTCTTT
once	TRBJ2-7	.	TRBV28	CASSLTAPYEQYF	TGTGCCAGCAGTTTGACAGCTCCCTACGAGCAGTACTTC
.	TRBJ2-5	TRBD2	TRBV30	CAGGMQETQYF	TGCGCCGGGGGGATGCAAGAGACCCAGTACTTC
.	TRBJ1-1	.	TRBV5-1	CASSPDPRPTEAFF	TGCGCCAGCAGCCCGGATCCTAGACCCACTGAAGCTTTCTTT
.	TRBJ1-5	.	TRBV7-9	CASSFTGINQPQHF	TGTGCCAGCAGCTTTACAGGGATCAATCAGCCCCAGCATTTT
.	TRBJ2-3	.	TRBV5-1	CASMQGKGTDTQYF	TGCGCCAGCATGCAGGGGAAAGGCACAGATACGCAGTATTTT
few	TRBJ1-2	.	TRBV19	CASNQGDGYTF	TGTGCCAGTAACCAGGGTGATGGCTACACCTTC
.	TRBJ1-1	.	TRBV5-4	CASSLSRVGTEAFF	TGTGCCAGCAGCCTATCCAGGGTGGGGACTGAAGCTTTCTTT
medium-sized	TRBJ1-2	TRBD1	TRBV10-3	CAISDLTGEGNYGYTF	TGTGCCATCAGTGATCTGACAGGGGAGGGAAACTATGGCTACACCTTC
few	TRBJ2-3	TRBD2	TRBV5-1	CASSTETSGGYTQYF	TGCGCCAGCAGCACAGAGACTAGCGGGGGTTATACGCAGTATTTT
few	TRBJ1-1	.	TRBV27	CASSLTRVTEAFF	TGTGCCAGCAGTTTAACCAGGGTCACTGAAGCTTTCTTT
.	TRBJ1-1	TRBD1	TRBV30	CAWSVQGNPNTEAFF	TGTGCCTGGAGTGTACAGGGGAACCCGAACACTGAAGCTTTCTTT
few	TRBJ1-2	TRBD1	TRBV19	CATGQGDGYTF	TGTGCCACGGGACAGGGAGACGGCTACACCTTC
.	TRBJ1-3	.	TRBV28	CASSFDTQSGNTIYF	TGTGCCAGCAGTTTCGACACACAGAGTGGAAACACCATATATTTT
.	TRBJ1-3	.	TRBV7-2	CASSFLQGNTIYF	TGTGCCAGCAGCTTCCTCCAGGGAAACACCATATATTTT
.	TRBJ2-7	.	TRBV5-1	CASSFLANTYEQYF	TGCGCCAGCAGCTTTTTGGCCAATACCTACGAGCAGTACTTC
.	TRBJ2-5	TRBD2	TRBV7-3	CASSLMAGDPTQYF	TGTGCCAGCAGCTTAATGGCGGGAGACCCGACCCAGTACTTC
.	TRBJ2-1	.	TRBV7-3	CASSLNSGDEQFF	TGTGCCAGCAGCTTAAATAGCGGTGATGAGCAGTTCTTC
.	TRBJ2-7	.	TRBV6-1	CASSHYEQYF	TGTGCCAGCAGCCACTACGAGCAGTACTTC